Shown below are 21 T cell receptor beta chains from a single sample sequenced in a study of blood T cell repertoires in COVID-19. Sequencing was performed with immunoSEQ multiplex PCR; in TCRdb, only in-frame clones are kept and a portion is missing. The data contain 120,000 or so clones, about four fifths of them singletons. Source material: peripheral blood. These receptors all stem from a man younger than 45 with COVID-19, enrolled during active disease.

The gene calls are TRBV10-1 and TRBJ2-3, with 7 bases identical to TRBD1. Germline CDR1 reads WNHNN; CDR2 reads SYGVQD (reference sequence). J gave up 1 base and V 8 bases, and 9 bases lay outside the gene matches. The CDR3 totals 15 residues. The CDR3 here is CASQGQPYCTDTQYF. The CDR3 DNA is TGCGCCAGCCAGGGACAGCCCTACTGCACAGATACGCAGTATTTT.

This chain joins TRBV6-6 and TRBJ2-3; 8 nucleotides agree with TRBD2. The germline V gene has CDR1 MNHNY and CDR2 SVGAGI (reference sequence). Trimming removed 0 bases from V and 4 bases from J; junction bases left unmatched: 6. This CDR3 spans 16 amino acids. CDR3 in amino acids: CASSYSTGLVPDTQYF. In nucleotides, the CDR3 is TGTGCCAGCAGTTACTCGACGGGACTAGTCCCAGATACGCAGTATTTT.

CDR3 in amino acids: CASSPLAGSTDTQYF. As DNA, the CDR3 is TGTGCCAGCAGCCCACTAGCGGGAAGCACAGATACGCAGTATTTT. The chain carries TRBV7-3 and TRBJ2-3; 10 nucleotides align to TRBD2. The J segment lost 0 bases and the V segment lost 5 bases, leaving 2 bases of the junction unmatched. The CDR3 extends over 15 amino acids. Germline CDR1 reads SGHTA; CDR2 reads FQGTGA.

The V and J genes are TRBV2 and TRBJ2-5; 8 bases are shared with TRBD1. CDR1 is SNHLY and CDR2 is FYNNEI in the germline V gene. V was pared by 8 bases and J by 3 bases, with 5 bases of the junction left unmatched. This CDR3 has 13 amino acids. CDR3 amino acids: CASGQGYKETQYF. DNA of the CDR3: TGTGCCAGCGGACAGGGATACAAAGAGACCCAGTACTTC.

This sequence joins TRBV9 and TRBJ2-1, with a tentative D call TRBD2 (5 bases). The CDR3 has 16 residues. V lost 4 bases and J lost 0, with 14 bases in between. Per germline, CDR1 SGDLS and CDR2 YYNGEE. DNA for the CDR3: TGTGCCAGCAGCCGCGGGTGGCTGAACTCCTACAATGAGCAGTTCTTC. This sequence encodes CASSRGWLNSYNEQFF.

This chain joins TRBV27 and TRBJ2-2; D possibly corresponds to TRBD2 (5 bases). The V gene lost 2 bases and the J gene lost 6 bases, with 13 bases spanning the gap. CDR1 is MNHEY and CDR2 is SMNVEV in the germline V gene (reference sequence). The CDR3 runs 15 residues. In DNA form, the CDR3 reads TGTGCCAGCAGTTTAGTTCCGGGATTCGCCGGGGAGCTGTTTTTT. Protein: CASSLVPGFAGELFF.

This chain connects TRBV27 to TRBJ1-1; no clear D gene. The CDR3 is 12 residues long. Germline-derived CDR1 and CDR2 are MNHEY and SMNVEV (reference sequence). Deletions cut 6 bases from V and 0 bases from J, with 5 bases between. The CDR3 coding sequence is TGTGCCAGCAGGGGCCTGAACACTGAAGCTTTCTTT. Its protein is CASRGLNTEAFF.

The chain has TRBV27 and TRBJ2-1; 12 bases map to TRBD2. With V trimmed by 3 bases and J by 7 bases, 7 bases remained unmatched. Germline CDR1 MNHEY, CDR2 SMNVEV (reference sequence). CDR3 length: 16 residues. CDR3 nucleotide sequence: TGTGCCAGCAGTTTCGCTCTAGCGGGAGGGCAAAATGAGCAGTTCTTC. This codes for CASSFALAGGQNEQFF.

V usage is TRBV11-3 and J usage is TRBJ2-2; 8 bases align to TRBD1. Per germline, CDR1 SGHNT and CDR2 YENEEA. After removal of 5 bases from V and 1 base from J, the junction contained 3 bases not matched to a gene. This CDR3 contains 15 residues. CDR3 coding DNA: TGTGCCAGCAGCACCGGGACAGGGAACACCGGGGAGCTGTTTTTT. Translating it yields CASSTGTGNTGELFF.

CDR3 sequence reads: CASTPGTAYGYTF. The CDR3 region has the DNA TGTGCCAGCACCCCCGGGACAGCGTATGGCTACACCTTC. The chain combines TRBV5-4 with TRBJ1-2; 7 positions agree with TRBD1. The V and J ends lost 6 bases and 5 bases, in that order; junction bases with no gene match: 7. CDR1 is SGHNT and CDR2 is YYREEE in the germline V gene (reference sequence). The CDR3 covers 13 residues. The full variable domain, rest sourced from reference TRBV5-4 and TRBJ1-2, is ETGVTQSPTHLIKTRGQQVTLRCSSQSGHNTVSWYQQALGQGPQFIFQYYREEENGRGNFPPRFSGLQFPNYSSELNVNALELDDSALYLCASTPGTAYGYTFGSGTRLTVV.

The chain links TRBV20-1 to TRBJ2-1; unclear D gene. Trimming left V 3 bases short and J 0 bases short, with 9 bases between. Germline V CDR1 and CDR2: DFQATT, SNEGSKA (reference sequence). The CDR3 spans 14 residues. The CDR3: CSASTLSSYNEQFF. The DNA of the CDR3 is TGCAGTGCTAGTACCTTGAGCTCCTACAATGAGCAGTTCTTC.

The chain has TRBV11-2 and TRBJ2-5, with 10 positions matching TRBD2. Germline V lookup: CDR1 SGHAT, CDR2 FQNNGV. The CDR3 is made up of 15 amino acids. V lost 5 bases and J lost 3; bases outside the gene matches: 6. CDR3 DNA sequence: TGTGCCAGCAGCAATACGGGACTAGCGAAAGAGACCCAGTACTTC. Translated, it gives CASSNTGLAKETQYF.

CDR3 nucleotide sequence: TGTGCCAGCAGCTTATATTTGGAGGGCTACGAGCAGTACTTC. This translates into CASSLYLEGYEQYF. V and J are TRBV7-2 and TRBJ2-7; tentative D call: TRBD2 (6 bases). The CDR3 is made up of 14 amino acids. V lost 2 bases and J 3 bases, leaving 11 bases between the germline ends. Germline CDR1 and CDR2: SGHTA and FQGNSA.

The V and J genes are TRBV28 and TRBJ1-2; 7 bases match TRBD1. The CDR3 sequence is 14 residues long. Germline V lookup: CDR1 MDHEN, CDR2 SYDVKM. V lost 1 base to trimming and J lost 7 bases; unmatched junction nucleotides: 6. The CDR3 coding sequence is TGTGCCAGCAGTTTATTAGACAGGGTTAGTGGCTACACCTTC. This sequence encodes CASSLLDRVSGYTF.

The chain combines TRBV11-3 with TRBJ1-3; TRBD1 might be the D (6 bases). This CDR3 has 19 residues. Trimming left V 5 bases short and J 0 bases short, with 23 bases between. In germline, CDR1 is SGHNT, CDR2 YENEEA. The chain's CDR3 is CASSDFRGLWSYSGNTIYF. The CDR3 nucleotides read TGTGCCAGCAGCGATTTCAGGGGTTTGTGGTCCTACTCTGGAAACACCATATATTTT.

This clone was counted once. The chain links TRBV10-3 to TRBJ2-7; 7 nucleotides match TRBD1. The germline V gene encodes CDR1 ENHRY and CDR2 SYGVKD. The CDR3 loop spans 13 amino acids. After removal of 2 bases from V and 4 bases from J, the junction contained 2 bases not matched to a gene. The CDR3 DNA follows: TGTGCCATCAGTGAGGCAGGGGGATACGAGCAGTACTTC. Protein sequence: CAISEAGGYEQYF.

This clone occurred a few times. The J gene is TRBJ1-2, the V gene TRBV28, with unresolved D. Germline V gene data show CDR1 as MDHEN and CDR2 as SYDVKM. This CDR3 is built from 14 residues. V was pared by 1 base and J by 6 bases, with 12 bases between. This CDR3 reads CASSLFGAADGYTF. CDR3 bases: TGTGCCAGCAGTTTATTCGGAGCAGCGGATGGCTACACCTTC.

This chain connects TRBV4-3 to TRBJ2-3; the match to TRBD2 covers 10 bases. CDR1 LGHNA and CDR2 YSLEER come from the germline V gene. V lost 4 bases and J lost 5; bases outside the gene matches: 6. The CDR3 is 15 amino acids. CDR3 in amino acids: CASSLLAGAVDTQYF. The DNA for the CDR3 is TGCGCCAGCAGCCTCCTAGCGGGGGCGGTAGATACGCAGTATTTT.

The rearrangement joins TRBV15 to TRBJ1-6; D is undetermined. This CDR3 is built from 14 residues. V was pared by 1 base and J by 9 bases, with 10 bases between. Germline V gives CDR1 LNHNV, CDR2 YYDKDF (reference sequence). The CDR3 is CATSRVGVLSPLHF. CDR3 bases: TGTGCCACCAGCAGAGTGGGCGTACTTTCACCCCTCCACTTT.

The chain combines TRBV5-6 with TRBJ1-6, with 9 bases aligning to TRBD1. This CDR3 contains 15 residues. The V and J ends lost 4 bases and 4 bases, in that order; junction bases with no gene match: 3. Germline V gene data show CDR1 as SGHDT and CDR2 as YYEEEE. In DNA form, the CDR3 reads TGTGCCAGCAGCATCGGGACAGGGTATAATTCACCCCTCCACTTT. It is translated as CASSIGTGYNSPLHF.

J is TRBJ2-3 and V is TRBV11-3; 10 positions agree with TRBD1. The CDR3 totals 15 residues. V lost 3 bases and J lost 4; bases outside the gene matches: 4. CDR1 and CDR2 (germline): SGHNT, YENEEA. CDR3 nucleotides: TGTGCCAGCAGCTTCCGGGACAGGGGTGCAGATACGCAGTATTTT. Protein: CASSFRDRGADTQYF.